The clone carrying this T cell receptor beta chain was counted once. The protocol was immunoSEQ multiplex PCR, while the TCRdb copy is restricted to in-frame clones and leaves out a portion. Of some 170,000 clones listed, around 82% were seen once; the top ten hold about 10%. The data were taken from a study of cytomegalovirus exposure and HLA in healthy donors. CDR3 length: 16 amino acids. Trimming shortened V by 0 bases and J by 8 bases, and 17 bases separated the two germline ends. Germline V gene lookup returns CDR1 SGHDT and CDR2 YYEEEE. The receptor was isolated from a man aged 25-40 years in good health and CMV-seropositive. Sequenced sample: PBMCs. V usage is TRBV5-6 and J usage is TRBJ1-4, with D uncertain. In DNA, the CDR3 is TGTGCCAGCAGCTTGGAAGGTGGGCCCGAAGTGGAAAAACTGTTTTTT. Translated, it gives CASSLEGGPEVEKLFF.